These 13 T cell receptor beta chains originate from one sample sequenced in a study of naive and memory T cell subsets. An oligonucleotide containing a UMI was ligated to the 3' end of TCR cDNA. Amplification of ligated cDNA took four PCR rounds with SP2 and nested alpha and beta constant primers. TCRdb reprocessed the 5' RACE reads with MiXCR, giving one entry per CDR3 protein. The repertoire has tens of thousands of distinct CDR3 sequences, under 10% of them found once; the top ten carry approximately 21%. These receptors originate from a female donor in good health.

This clonotype was recorded at least ten times. J is TRBJ2-7 and V is TRBV20-1; a possible D gene is TRBD2 (6 bases). CDR1 is DFQATT, CDR2 SNEGSKA, per germline (reference sequence). This CDR3 spans 12 amino acids. Trimming removed 7 bases from V and 2 bases from J, with 12 bases in between. CDR3 coding DNA: TGCAGTGGGGCGGGGCAACCCTACGAGCAGTACTTC. It specifies CSGAGQPYEQYF.

This clonotype was detected only a few times. CDR3 amino acids: CSARGTGLSNQPQHF. CDR3 DNA: TGCAGTGCTAGGGGGACAGGGCTGAGCAATCAGCCCCAGCATTTT. This chain joins TRBV20-1 and TRBJ1-5; 9 bases align to TRBD1. J was trimmed by 1 base and V by 3 bases; bases with no gene match: 4. The CDR3 totals 15 residues. CDR1 and CDR2 from the germline V gene are DFQATT and SNEGSKA (reference sequence).

This clonotype has a count of ten or more. The V and J genes are TRBV24-1 and TRBJ1-6; a possible D gene is TRBD1 (5 bases). The germline V gene encodes CDR1 KGHDR and CDR2 SFDVKD. Trimming left V 2 bases short and J 8 bases short, with 12 bases between. CDR3 length: 15 residues. The CDR3 sequence: CATSDSGALDSPLHF. The CDR3 DNA reads as TGTGCCACCAGTGATTCTGGGGCTCTCGATTCACCCCTCCACTTT.

This clonotype was found many times. V usage is TRBV29-1 and J usage is TRBJ2-1; the D gene could be TRBD1 or TRBD2 (5 bases each). Trimming cost V 1 base and J 4 bases, with 5 bases left between them. In germline, CDR1 is SQVTM, CDR2 ANQGSEA. This CDR3 region has 12 residues. The chain's CDR3 is CSVEGGYNEQFF. In DNA form, the CDR3 reads TGCAGCGTTGAAGGGGGGTACAATGAGCAGTTCTTC.

This clonotype was seen a handful of times. V usage is TRBV9 and J usage is TRBJ2-3; TRBD2 matches 7 bases. There are 15 residues in the CDR3. J gave up 7 bases and V 3 bases, and 11 bases lay outside the gene matches. CDR1 SGDLS and CDR2 YYNGEE come from the germline V gene. CDR3 bases: TGTGCCAGCAGCGCAATAGCGGGCCTATCAAATACGCAGTATTTT. It yields the protein CASSAIAGLSNTQYF.

This clonotype occurred many times. V and J are TRBV7-2 and TRBJ2-3; D ambiguous. CDR1 is SGHTA, CDR2 FQGNSA, per germline. The CDR3 loop spans 12 amino acids. Trimming took off 1 base at V and 2 bases at J, with 1 base between the two ends. CDR3 sequence: CASSLDTDTQYF. DNA for the CDR3: TGTGCCAGCAGCTTAGACACAGATACGCAGTATTTT.

J is TRBJ2-3 and V is TRBV12-3 or TRBV12-4; TRBD1 matches 9 bases. With V trimmed by 5 bases and J by 1 base, 7 bases remained unmatched. There are 16 residues in the CDR3. The CDR3 loop reads CASSPPDRGGTDTQYF. The CDR3 bases are TGTGCCAGCAGTCCCCCGGACAGGGGTGGCACAGATACGCAGTATTTT.

The CDR3 protein is CASSFTGSPYEQYF. The CDR3 bases are TGTGCCAGCAGTTTTACCGGGAGTCCGTACGAGCAGTACTTC. This chain connects TRBV5-4 to TRBJ2-7, with D possibly matching TRBD2 (6 bases). The CDR3 is made up of 14 amino acids. Trimming removed 5 bases at V and 4 bases at J, with 16 bases between. CDR1 SGHNT and CDR2 YYREEE come from the germline V gene (reference sequence).

DNA of the CDR3: TGTGCCAGCAGCTCCCACCACCTCAGGGGTCGGGCAGTGAACACTGAAGCTTTCTTT. It is translated as CASSSHHLRGRAVNTEAFF. The V gene is TRBV12-3 or TRBV12-4, the J gene TRBJ1-1; D might be TRBD1 (6 bases). V lost 6 bases and J 0 bases, leaving 26 bases between the germline ends. The CDR3 length is 19 residues.

Note on this clonotype: A much larger clone differs from this one at a single base, so this may be a read error. The chain is built from TRBV6-4 and TRBJ1-1; D uncertain. The CDR3 runs to 14 residues. Germline-derived CDR1 and CDR2 are MRHNA and SNTAGT. V lost 6 bases, J lost 5 bases, and 16 bases lay in between. CDR3 in amino acids: CASSSLVGSTEAFF. CDR3 nucleotides: TGTGCCAGCAGCTCGCTCGTGGGTTCAACTGAAGCTTTCTTT.

A few counts support this clonotype. Written as DNA, the CDR3 is TGTGCCAGCAATGGTGGGACTATCGGAGGCAATGAGCAGTTCTTC. Translation gives CASNGGTIGGNEQFF. The J gene is TRBJ2-1, the V gene TRBV2; 7 nucleotides agree with TRBD2. Germline CDR1 reads SNHLY; CDR2 reads FYNNEI. There are 15 residues in the CDR3. Trimming took 7 bases from V and 6 from J; bases not matched to a gene: 12.

The chain joins TRBV6-5 to TRBJ2-3; 7 bases align to TRBD2. The CDR3 is 17 residues long. Unmatched junction bases numbered 6, after V lost 0 bases and J lost 0 bases. The germline V gene encodes CDR1 MNHEY and CDR2 SVGAGI. The CDR3 DNA sequence: TGTGCCAGCAGTTACTCCCGAGCTAGCGGTAGCACAGATACGCAGTATTTT. It specifies CASSYSRASGSTDTQYF.

The V gene is TRBV6-5, the J gene TRBJ2-1; D is possibly TRBD2 (6 bases). CDR1 and CDR2 from the germline V gene are MNHEY and SVGAGI. CDR3 length equals 14 residues. V was shortened by 5 bases and J by 5 bases, with 13 bases between the two germline ends. In nucleotides, the CDR3 is TGTGCCAGCAGTCCCCCGGACTACCACAATGAGCAGTTCTTC. It is translated as CASSPPDYHNEQFF.